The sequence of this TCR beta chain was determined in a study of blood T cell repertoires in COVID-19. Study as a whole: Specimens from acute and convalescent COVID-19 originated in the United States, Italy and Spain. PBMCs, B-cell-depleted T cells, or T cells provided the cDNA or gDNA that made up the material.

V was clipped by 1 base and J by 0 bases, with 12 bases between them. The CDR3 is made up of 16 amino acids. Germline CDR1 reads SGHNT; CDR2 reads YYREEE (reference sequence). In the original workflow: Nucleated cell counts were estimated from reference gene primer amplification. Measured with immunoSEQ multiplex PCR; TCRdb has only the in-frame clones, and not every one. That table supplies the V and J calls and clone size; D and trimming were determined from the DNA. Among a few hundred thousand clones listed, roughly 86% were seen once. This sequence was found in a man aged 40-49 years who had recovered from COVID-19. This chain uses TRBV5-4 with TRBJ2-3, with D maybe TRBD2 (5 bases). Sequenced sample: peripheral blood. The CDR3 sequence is CASSLFGRTSTDTQYF. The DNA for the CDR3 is TGTGCCAGCAGCTTGTTCGGGCGGACTAGCACAGATACGCAGTATTTT.